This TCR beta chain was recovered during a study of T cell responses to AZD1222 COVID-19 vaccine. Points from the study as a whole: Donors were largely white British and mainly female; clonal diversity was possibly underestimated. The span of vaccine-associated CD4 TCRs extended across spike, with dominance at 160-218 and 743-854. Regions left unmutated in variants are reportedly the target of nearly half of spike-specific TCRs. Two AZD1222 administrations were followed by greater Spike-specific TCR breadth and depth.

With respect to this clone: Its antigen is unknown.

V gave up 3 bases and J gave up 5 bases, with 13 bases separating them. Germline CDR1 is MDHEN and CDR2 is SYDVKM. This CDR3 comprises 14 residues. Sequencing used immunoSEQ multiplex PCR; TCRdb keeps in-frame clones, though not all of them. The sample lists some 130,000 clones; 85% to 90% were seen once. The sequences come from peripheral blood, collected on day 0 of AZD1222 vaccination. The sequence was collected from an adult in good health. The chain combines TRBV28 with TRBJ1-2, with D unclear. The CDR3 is CASSLPGSRYGYTF. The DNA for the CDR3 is TGTGCCAGCAGTTTGCCCGGGAGTAGGTATGGCTACACCTTC.